This TCR beta chain comes out of a study of shared clonotypes between healthy human individuals. Background on the study: CD4 naive and memory got three plates each, CD8 naive two, CD8 memory one. Study-level findings and limits: Naive subsets generally had larger estimated richness than memory subsets. Non-shared clonotypes were found to have lower generation probabilities than the clonotypes that were shared by all four of the sorted-subset donors. Sharing across four donors was highest in naive CD4 (roughly 5%) and lowest in memory CD8 (about 0.4%).

This clone was observed a single time. Its antigen remains unknown. CD45RO negativity and positive selection for CCR7 defined naive CD8 cells, a population that excluded terminally differentiated effector memory CD45RA+ cells. Generated by immunoSEQ multiplex PCR, the TCRdb table keeps only in-frame clones and is missing some. The data show some 1,900,000 clones, approximately 94% seen once. The germline V gene has CDR1 MGHRA and CDR2 YSYEKL. V was clipped by 4 bases and J by 1 base, with 15 bases between them. This CDR3 comprises 16 residues. The clonotype originates from a man aged 18 to 29 in good health. The sequenced material came from naive CD8+ T cells sorted from blood. J is TRBJ2-3 and V is TRBV4-1, with a weak D call TRBD2 (5 bases). The DNA for the CDR3 is TGCGCCAGCAGCCCGCCCCCAGGACTTGGCACAGATACGCAGTATTTT. This encodes CASSPPPGLGTDTQYF.